The 31 T cell receptor beta chains below all came from one sample that was sequenced in a study of blood T cells in healthy people across ages. For the second PCR, which ran for roughly 7 to 11 cycles, a sample-barcoded 5' primer and a J-beta primer mix were used. Using its own MiXCR run on the 5' RACE reads, TCRdb lists one record per CDR3 protein. In the table there are some 550,000 distinct CDR3 sequences, 47% of which are singletons. The sample taken for sequencing was blood. These receptors originate from an elderly man in good health.

The chain links TRBV20-1 to TRBJ1-1; tentative D call: TRBD1 (5 bases). Germline V gene sequence: CDR1 DFQATT, CDR2 SNEGSKA (reference sequence). V gave up 3 bases and J gave up 10 bases, with 18 bases separating them. CDR3 length: 13 residues. CDR3 in amino acids: CSASLGAVRLAFF. CDR3 nucleotides: TGCAGTGCTAGCCTAGGGGCTGTCCGCCTAGCTTTCTTT.

This rearrangement joins TRBV11-3 to TRBJ2-1, with 7 bases aligning to TRBD2. There are 15 residues in the CDR3. The V segment lost 3 bases and the J segment 0 bases; nucleotides outside the gene matches: 2. Germline loops: CDR1 SGHNT, CDR2 YENEEA. The CDR3 DNA sequence: TGTGCCAGCAGCTTCGGGGAGGGCTCCTACAATGAGCAGTTCTTC. Translated: CASSFGEGSYNEQFF.

V and J are TRBV30 and TRBJ1-2, with D perhaps TRBD1 (5 bases). With 7 bases removed from V and 2 bases from J, the gap between germline ends came to 11 bases. The CDR3 runs 12 residues. The V gene's germline CDR1 is GTSNPN and CDR2 SVGIG (reference sequence). The CDR3 is CALGEGNYGYTF. For the CDR3, the DNA is TGTGCCTTAGGGGAAGGGAACTATGGCTACACCTTC.

The J gene is TRBJ1-1, the V gene TRBV28; perhaps TRBD1 as D (5 bases). The CDR3 is 14 residues long. Trimming removed 7 bases at V and 7 bases at J, with 19 bases between. The germline V gene encodes CDR1 MDHEN and CDR2 SYDVKM. The CDR3 DNA follows: TGTGCCAGCAATAAGGGGTATCCACGGGATGAAGCTTTCTTT. Translated: CASNKGYPRDEAFF.

The chain employs TRBV20-1 and TRBJ2-2; either TRBD1 or TRBD2 may fit D (5 bases each). Germline V gene data show CDR1 as DFQATT and CDR2 as SNEGSKA (reference sequence). The CDR3 spans 14 residues. V was trimmed by 1 base and J by 3 bases, leaving 9 bases between them. CDR3 nucleotide sequence: TGCAGTGCTAGAGTGGGGCGGGACACCGGGGAGCTGTTTTTT. Translating gives CSARVGRDTGELFF.

The rearrangement joins TRBV28 to TRBJ2-7, with 8 bases aligning to TRBD1. There are 16 residues in the CDR3. V lost 7 bases, J lost 5 bases, and 16 bases stayed unmatched. Germline lookup yields CDR1 MDHEN and CDR2 SYDVKM. In nucleotides, the CDR3 is TGTGCCAGCACCTTGGCCGGGACAGGAGGGTCCCACGAGCAGTACTTC. Encoded protein: CASTLAGTGGSHEQYF.

The chain joins TRBV20-1 to TRBJ2-7; TRBD1 might be the D (5 bases). Per the germline V gene, CDR1 is DFQATT and CDR2 is SNEGSKA (reference sequence). The CDR3 sequence is 12 residues long. Trimming removed 3 bases from V and 2 bases from J, with 8 bases in between. In DNA form, the CDR3 reads TGCAGTGCTAGCCCCAGGGCCTACGAGCAGTACTTC. Its translation: CSASPRAYEQYF.

This clonotype was seen a handful of times. This rearrangement joins TRBV25-1 to TRBJ2-1, with 9 bases identical to TRBD2. Germline CDR1 MGHDK, CDR2 SYGVNS. V dropped 8 bases and J dropped 7; count of bases not matched to a gene: 9. The CDR3 spans 14 residues. In nucleotides, the CDR3 is TGTGCCAGCGCACAAGCGGGGGGCAGGAATGAGCAGTTCTTC. It specifies CASAQAGGRNEQFF.

The chain has TRBV5-1 and TRBJ2-7; D may be TRBD2 (5 bases). The CDR3 extends over 15 amino acids. Germline V lookup: CDR1 SGHRS, CDR2 YFSETQ. Trimming removed 0 bases from V and 2 bases from J, with 12 bases in between. The CDR3 region has the DNA TGCGCCAGCAGCTTGGACTCCCCCGGGACCTACGAGCAGTACTTC. It codes for CASSLDSPGTYEQYF.

This clonotype was seen once. J is TRBJ2-1 and V is TRBV7-2; D is ambiguous. Near its end, the DNA agrees better with TRBJ2-7, so the J call may be wrong. Germline V CDR1 and CDR2: SGHTA, FQGNSA. The length of the CDR3 is 14 residues. In nucleotides, the CDR3 is TGTGCCAGCAGCTTAATGCTCTCCTACAATGAGCAGTACTTC. Translating gives CASSLMLSYNEQYF.

The chain has TRBV29-1 and TRBJ2-5, with D possibly being TRBD2 (6 bases). The CDR3 has 13 residues. V was pared by 4 bases and J by 5 bases, with 14 bases between. Germline values: CDR1 SQVTM, CDR2 ANQGSEA. In DNA form, the CDR3 reads TGCAGCGTTGTGTCAGTTGGGAGGGAGACCCAGTACTTC. Residues: CSVVSVGRETQYF.

In this sample, this clonotype turned up a few times. The V gene is TRBV25-1, the J gene TRBJ1-6; no clear D gene. V lost 6 bases, J lost 8 bases, and 11 bases lay in between. CDR3 length: 13 residues. Germline CDR1 MGHDK, CDR2 SYGVNS. The CDR3 spells CASSETLDSPLHF. The DNA of the CDR3 is TGTGCCAGCAGCGAAACCCTGGATTCACCCCTCCACTTT.

This clonotype was found a few times. The CDR3, as DNA: TGCAGTGCCGGGGACTCCGGGACTCCCTCCTACGAGCAGTACTTC. It is translated as CSAGDSGTPSYEQYF. The rearrangement joins TRBV20-1 to TRBJ2-7, with a tentative D call TRBD2 (6 bases). This CDR3 contains 15 residues. Germline assignment: CDR1 DFQATT and CDR2 SNEGSKA (reference sequence). Trimming stripped 6 bases from V and 0 bases from J, with 18 bases between.

The chain couples TRBV7-2 to TRBJ2-2; 11 bases align to TRBD2. With 5 bases clipped from V and 7 bases from J, the junction kept 9 bases outside the gene matches. This CDR3 region has 16 residues. Germline loops: CDR1 SGHTA, CDR2 FQGNSA. The CDR3 DNA follows: TGTGCCAGCAGCCCCAAGACTAGCGGGACCAGCGGGGAGCTGTTTTTT. Protein product: CASSPKTSGTSGELFF.

A single count supports this clonotype. The CDR3 sequence is CASSRKGFETQYF. The DNA of the CDR3 is TGTGCCAGCAGTCGAAAGGGTTTCGAGACCCAGTACTTC. The chain carries TRBV12-3 or TRBV12-4 and TRBJ2-5; D unclear. The CDR3 consists of 13 residues. The germline V and J ends were trimmed by 5 bases and 5 bases, with 12 bases remaining between them.

This chain joins TRBV12-3 or TRBV12-4 and TRBJ2-2; D call uncertain. V shed 5 bases and J shed 2 bases, with 9 bases lying between them. This CDR3 comprises 14 residues. For the CDR3, the DNA is TGTGCCAGCAGTGAAAAAAGAAACACCGGGGAGCTGTTTTTT. This codes for CASSEKRNTGELFF.

The rearrangement uses TRBV7-9 and TRBJ2-7; the match to TRBD1 covers 10 bases. Trimming removed 6 bases from V and 3 bases from J; junction bases left unmatched: 8. The CDR3 extends over 15 amino acids. The germline V gene has CDR1 SEHNR and CDR2 FQNEAQ (reference sequence). The CDR3 nucleotides read TGTGCCAGCAGTCCGGACAGGGGGACCATCTACGAGCAGTACTTC. Translating it yields CASSPDRGTIYEQYF.

This chain uses TRBV7-2 with TRBJ2-1, with 7 bases lining up with TRBD2. V shed 8 bases and J 3 bases; nucleotides not matched to a gene: 7. CDR3 length equals 14 residues. Germline-derived CDR1 and CDR2 are SGHTA and FQGNSA. The CDR3 reads CASGRDYLYNEQFF. In DNA form, the CDR3 reads TGTGCCAGCGGCCGGGACTACCTCTACAATGAGCAGTTCTTC. The variable domain in full, with the rest retrieved from reference TRBV7-2 and TRBJ2-1, is GAGVSQSPSNKVTEKGKDVELRCDPISGHTALYWYRQSLGQGLEFLIYFQGNSAPDKSGLPSDRFSAERTGGSVSTLTIQRTQQEDSAVYLCASGRDYLYNEQFFGPGTRLTVL.

The chain links TRBV20-1 to TRBJ2-4, with 7 bases that match TRBD2. The V and J ends lost 6 bases and 0 bases, in that order; junction bases with no gene match: 8. Germline V gene data show CDR1 as DFQATT and CDR2 as SNEGSKA (reference sequence). The CDR3 extends over 15 amino acids. The CDR3 nucleotides are TGCAGTGCGCCCGCAGGGAGGGTAGCCAAAAACATTCAGTACTTC. Protein: CSAPAGRVAKNIQYF.

The chain couples TRBV4-3 to TRBJ1-2; 8 bases line up with TRBD1. Germline CDR1 and CDR2: LGHNA and YSLEER. This CDR3 is 16 amino acids long. V shed 1 base, J shed 3 bases, and the junction held 7 bases outside the gene matches. The DNA for the CDR3 is TGCGCCAGCAGCCAAGGGGGTCAGGGGGCTTACTATGGCTACACCTTC. This sequence encodes CASSQGGQGAYYGYTF.

The chain uses TRBV20-1 and TRBJ2-1; 7 positions agree with TRBD1. The CDR3 contains 14 residues. V trimming: 6 bases; J trimming: 3 bases; junction bases outside the gene matches: 8. Germline values: CDR1 DFQATT, CDR2 SNEGSKA (reference sequence). The DNA for the CDR3 is TGCAGTGCCAAGGACAGGCTATTCTACAATGAGCAGTTCTTC. Protein product: CSAKDRLFYNEQFF.

The chain joins TRBV27 to TRBJ1-6; possible D gene TRBD1, 5 bases. This CDR3 contains 14 residues. Germline V gives CDR1 MNHEY, CDR2 SMNVEV (reference sequence). V shed 6 bases and J shed 7 bases, with 13 bases lying between them. The CDR3: CASRPRRTNSPLHF. The CDR3 DNA follows: TGTGCCAGCAGACCCCGACGGACAAATTCACCCCTCCACTTT.

J is TRBJ2-5 and V is TRBV4-2; either TRBD1 or TRBD2 may supply D (5 bases each). This CDR3 spans 14 amino acids. The V and J ends lost 5 bases and 4 bases respectively, with 14 bases between them. Looked up from germline, CDR1 is LGHNA and CDR2 is YNFKEQ. The CDR3: CASSLYGGGETQYF. CDR3 in DNA: TGTGCCAGCAGCTTATATGGTGGGGGAGAGACCCAGTACTTC.

This clonotype appeared a few times. A much larger clone lies one base from this, so it may be a read error. The chain combines TRBV6-5 with TRBJ2-2, with a weak D call TRBD2 (7 bases). This CDR3 contains 16 residues. Germline V gene sequence: CDR1 MNHEY, CDR2 SVGAGI. Trimming removed 5 bases from V and 5 bases from J, with 18 bases in between. The CDR3 is CASSRGAGAGTGELFF. In DNA form, the CDR3 reads TGTGCCAGCAGTCGGGGGGCAGGAGCGGGAACCGGGGAGCTGTTTTTT.

This clonotype was seen a few times. The chain is built from TRBV7-9 and TRBJ2-3, with a weak D call TRBD2 (5 bases). Trimming shortened V by 2 bases and J by 1 base, and 10 bases separated the two germline ends. CDR3 length: 15 residues. Germline CDR1 is SEHNR and CDR2 is FQNEAQ (reference sequence). The CDR3 here is CASSLIGVGTDTQYF. Here the CDR3 DNA reads TGTGCCAGCAGCTTAATCGGGGTGGGCACAGATACGCAGTATTTT.

This clonotype has a single count. V usage is TRBV27 and J usage is TRBJ2-2, with 13 bases that match TRBD2. This CDR3 is built from 17 residues. Trimming removed 5 bases from V and 6 bases from J; junction bases left unmatched: 9. Germline lookup yields CDR1 MNHEY and CDR2 SMNVEV (reference sequence). In DNA form, the CDR3 reads TGTGCCAGCAGTCAAGGACTAGCGGGAGCGGTTCCCGGGGAGCTGTTTTTT. This gives the protein CASSQGLAGAVPGELFF.

The CDR3 loop reads CASSQDRSASGRLPYEQYF. The CDR3 DNA is TGCGCCAGCAGCCAAGATCGGTCAGCGAGCGGGAGGTTACCCTACGAGCAGTACTTC. The chain combines TRBV4-3 with TRBJ2-7; 9 nucleotides line up with TRBD2. V was clipped by 0 bases and J by 2 bases; unmatched bases: 14. Per the germline V gene, CDR1 is LGHNA and CDR2 is YSLEER. The CDR3 has 19 amino acids.

V gene TRBV20-1 combines with J gene TRBJ2-3; 13 positions agree with TRBD2. CDR3 length: 17 amino acids. Germline V gene data show CDR1 as DFQATT and CDR2 as SNEGSKA (reference sequence). V lost 1 base to trimming and J lost 4 bases; unmatched junction nucleotides: 8. In DNA form, the CDR3 reads TGCAGTGCTAGAGGTTCCCTAACTAGCGGGAGGGCAGATACGCAGTATTTT. This encodes CSARGSLTSGRADTQYF.

The chain employs TRBV6-5 and TRBJ1-6; tentative D call: TRBD1 (6 bases). Germline values: CDR1 MNHEY, CDR2 SVGAGI. This CDR3 contains 16 residues. Trimming removed 5 bases at V and 0 bases at J, with 11 bases between. The DNA of the CDR3 is TGTGCCAGCAGTCCCGTAGGGGGCTCCTATAATTCACCCCTCCACTTT. It specifies CASSPVGGSYNSPLHF.

The J gene is TRBJ1-1, the V gene TRBV6-5; TRBD1 matches 7 bases. This CDR3 has 15 amino acids. Germline V gives CDR1 MNHEY, CDR2 SVGAGI. After removal of 5 bases from V and 4 bases from J, the junction contained 10 bases not matched to a gene. CDR3 protein: CASSRQGGGGTEAFF. The CDR3 DNA follows: TGTGCCAGCAGTCGACAGGGCGGGGGGGGCACTGAAGCTTTCTTT.

This clonotype has just a few counts. The V and J genes are TRBV6-6 and TRBJ2-2; no clear D. This CDR3 contains 13 residues. The germline CDR1 and CDR2 sequences are MNHNY and SVGAGI (reference sequence). Trimming stripped 2 bases from V and 9 bases from J, with 10 bases between. The CDR3 DNA reads as TGTGCCAGCAGTTACCCAGGCATCTGGGAGCTGTTTTTT. It translates to CASSYPGIWELFF.